A single TCR beta chain is shown here with its context. The CDR3 loop spans 15 amino acids. The V end was cut by 6 bases, the J end by 4 bases, with 16 bases between. CDR1 is SEHNR, CDR2 FQNEAQ, per germline (reference sequence). The data derive from a study of blood T cell repertoires in COVID-19. Across the whole study: Sources were T cells, B-cell-depleted T cells, or PBMCs; the material itself was cDNA or gDNA.

Data came from immunoSEQ multiplex PCR; TCRdb stores just in-frame clones and leaves some out. This table holds some 41,000 clones, over 75% found once. This chain links TRBV7-9 with TRBJ1-3, with D maybe TRBD1 (6 bases). The TCR comes from a man in his forties with active or convalescent COVID-19. The sample comprised peripheral blood. CDR3 coding DNA: TGTGCCAGCAGTCGAAACAGGGCGGACGGAAACACCATATATTTT. Protein: CASSRNRADGNTIYF.